This TCR beta chain was sequenced for a study of beta chain features in type 1 diabetes (dated by TCRdb to 2016 to 2018). A note on the overall study: No differences in mean age, gender distribution, total cell number or subset yield were found between patients and healthy donors. A total of roughly 100,000,000 sorted cells were examined across all samples, and the number of cells per subset was strongly correlated with RNA yield. In the study, TCRB repertoires of sorted circulating CD4+ T cell subsets from recently diagnosed type 1 diabetes patients were compared with those of matched healthy donors. Regulatory and stem cell-like memory subsets were obtained from only 8 patients and roughly eight healthy donors, while naive and central memory subsets were obtained from all 28 donors.

Worth noting for this clone: There is no known antigen for this receptor. Base qualities are not recorded, but no much larger clone differs from it by a single base.

The entire amount of isolated RNA was reverse transcribed using the High Capacity cDNA Reverse Transcription Kit, so the sequenced TCRB transcripts were expressed ones. Naive, central memory and regulatory T cell samples underwent deep immunoSEQ sequencing, averaging about 3.3 million total reads per sample. After sorted cells were lysed in RLT buffer, RNA was extracted with DNase-treated RNeasy Micro or Mini kits, with the choice depending on cell number. To prevent cross-contamination, each cell subset was processed individually, whereas patient and healthy donor samples were processed jointly. The immunoSEQ multiplex PCR was used to amplify TCRB sequences from cDNA, yielding 87-bp fragments that span the CDR3 region. Amplicons were sequenced on the Illumina HiSeq platform. The paper's data handling went like this. PCR bias was computationally corrected using synthetic template baselines, reads within Hamming distance 2 were collapsed, and singletons that could not be merged were discarded. Reads were aligned against IMGT so that V, D and J genes, CDR3 length and insertions or deletions at six rearrangement sites could be assigned. Within each subset, clonotype counts were normalized to sorted cell number, after which true diversity and Gini coefficients were computed with the tcR R package. The overlap coefficient, calculated on TCRB nucleotide sequences, was used to measure repertoire sharing. Not all clones reach the TCRdb copy of this immuneACCESS table, which keeps in-frame sequences only. Checked studies attribute under half of the gap to unresolved V genes and leave the rest unexplained. V and J calls and clone size are copied from that table; D and trimming were computed from the DNA. For this sample there are about 150,000 clones; roughly a tenth appear just once. 0.6% to 0.8% of the sample rests with the top ten.

The paper's findings and limits, for the study overall: Because small numbers of individuals were included in the HLA sub-analyses, any influence of HLA type on TCRB rearrangement was left unresolved. Sequencing cDNA rather than genomic DNA could over-represent highly expressing activated cells, although activation and CD3 levels did not differ between groups. Naive, central memory and regulatory TCRB repertoires appeared more similar among patients than among healthy donors. At VDJ recombination sites, type 1 diabetes patients had fewer insertions and more deleted nucleotides, which implies abnormalities in thymic rearrangement. Shorter templates might be favored by PCR, yet because patient and control samples were amplified and corrected together, any such skew would affect both groups equally. A moderate but significant shortening of TCRB CDR3 length was observed in type 1 diabetes patients in all four CD4+ subsets.

CDR1 SGHAT and CDR2 FQNNGV are derived from the germline V gene. V is cut back by 0 bases and J by 13 bases, with 12 bases in the junction unmatched. The CDR3 numbers 16 residues from cysteine through phenylalanine. Of the read, only the CDR3 DNA is kept; its 48 bases are in frame from base 1. Each donor gave one peripheral blood draw, approximately 110 mL on average, collected into heparinised tubes. Naive, central memory, regulatory and stem cell-like memory CD4+ T cells were sorted on a BD FACSAria II using a panel including CD45RO, CCR7, CD25, CD127, CD95 and CD27. A purity above 95% was achieved for all sorted populations. PBMCs were isolated immediately by Lymphoprep density gradient centrifugation and stained directly without culture. So that batch effects would be minimized, each experiment stained and sorted samples in pairs, pairing one healthy donor with one patient.

Sequencing input: central memory CD4+ T cells from blood. The source of this sequence is a man between 18 and 29 years old in good health. Here the chain combines TRBV11-2 and TRBJ1-6, and TRBD1 matches 7 of the central bases. The nucleotides are TGTGCCAGCAGCTTAGATCTCACAGGGGCCTCGGGGCCCCTCCACTTT. Its translation reads: CASSLDLTGASGPLHF.